This entry lists 18 T cell receptor beta chains sequenced from one sample in a study of shared clonotypes between healthy human individuals. Assay used: immunoSEQ multiplex PCR; TCRdb lists only in-frame clones, some missing. In the table there are some 1 million clones, around 75% of which are singletons. The sequenced material came from memory CD4+ T cells sorted from blood. Subset: CD45RA-negative fraction. These receptor sequences come from a man between 18 and 35 years old in good health.

This rearrangement joins TRBV6-1 to TRBJ1-1; unclear D gene. The V end lost 6 bases, the J end lost 1 base, and 15 bases lay between the germline ends. Germline V gene lookup returns CDR1 MNHNS and CDR2 SASEGT. The CDR3 runs 15 residues. In nucleotides, the CDR3 is TGTGCCAGCAGCACTCCTTTGGTGGGGAACACTGAAGCTTTCTTT. Translating gives CASSTPLVGNTEAFF.

The J gene is TRBJ2-2, the V gene TRBV6-1; D possibly uses TRBD1 or TRBD2 (5 bases each). V gave up 4 bases and J gave up 0 bases, with 12 bases separating them. CDR3 length equals 16 residues. Germline CDR1 is MNHNS and CDR2 is SASEGT. The CDR3 DNA follows: TGTGCCAGCAGTGTCCGGGACCTCACGAACACCGGGGAGCTGTTTTTT. Amino acid sequence: CASSVRDLTNTGELFF.

This clone was seen just once. The chain uses TRBV23-1 and TRBJ2-3, with 10 nucleotides matching TRBD2. TRBV23-1 is filed as an ORF, its function uncertain. This CDR3 is 16 amino acids long. The V and J ends lost 11 bases and 7 bases, in that order; junction bases with no gene match: 18. As DNA, the CDR3 is TGCGCCGGGCGGACCGGGGCTAGCGGGGGCCCAAATACGCAGTATTTT. This gives the protein CAGRTGASGGPNTQYF.

The J gene is TRBJ2-2, the V gene TRBV9; D is perhaps TRBD1 (5 bases). V was clipped by 3 bases and J by 0 bases, with 9 bases between them. CDR3 length equals 15 residues. The germline CDR1 and CDR2 sequences are SGDLS and YYNGEE. For the CDR3, the DNA is TGTGCCAGCAGCGCGCAGGGTTCGAACACCGGGGAGCTGTTTTTT. This gives the protein CASSAQGSNTGELFF.

The rearrangement links TRBV28 to TRBJ2-5, with D tentatively TRBD1 (6 bases). CDR3 size: 13 residues. V was trimmed by 8 bases and J by 5 bases, leaving 15 bases between them. Per the germline V gene, CDR1 is MDHEN and CDR2 is SYDVKM. CDR3 amino acids: CASANGDTETQYF. CDR3 sequence (DNA): TGTGCCAGCGCAAATGGGGACACCGAGACCCAGTACTTC.

The rearrangement joins TRBV2 to TRBJ2-7; D remains ambiguous. CDR1 and CDR2 (germline): SNHLY, FYNNEI. The germline V and J ends were trimmed by 10 bases and 5 bases, with 21 bases remaining between them. The CDR3 runs 14 residues. CDR3 amino acids: CATTPGEWGHEQYF. The CDR3 coding sequence is TGTGCCACCACACCCGGCGAGTGGGGTCACGAGCAGTACTTC.

CDR3 sequence (DNA): TGCGCCAGCAGCCAAGATCTGAATGGCGGACTAACCTACGAGCAGTACTTC. Amino acid sequence: CASSQDLNGGLTYEQYF. The rearrangement links TRBV4-3 to TRBJ2-7, with a weak D call TRBD2 (6 bases). The V end lost 0 bases, the J end lost 2 bases, and 17 bases lay between the germline ends. The CDR3 has 17 residues. Per germline, CDR1 LGHNA and CDR2 YSLEER.

This chain uses TRBV5-1 with TRBJ2-1; TRBD2 matches at 7 bases. The CDR3 spans 15 residues. Germline CDR1 SGHRS, CDR2 YFSETQ. Trimming removed 5 bases from V and 5 bases from J; junction bases left unmatched: 10. In DNA form, the CDR3 reads TGCGCCAGCAGTTTTGGCAGCGGGAACAACAATGAGCAGTTCTTC. It specifies CASSFGSGNNNEQFF.

This clone was counted at least ten times. The rearrangement links TRBV6-4 to TRBJ2-7, with D perhaps matching TRBD2 (6 bases). Germline V gives CDR1 MRHNA, CDR2 SNTAGT. With 0 bases removed from V and 6 bases from J, the gap between germline ends came to 21 bases. The CDR3 is made up of 17 amino acids. The DNA for the CDR3 is TGTGCCAGCAGTGACTCGGGGGGATTTTTCCCCCCCTGCGAGCAGTACTTC. Its protein is CASSDSGGFFPPCEQYF.

The rearrangement uses TRBV11-1 and TRBJ2-3; D call uncertain. Trimming took 2 bases from V and 6 from J, leaving 3 bases between them. This CDR3 region has 11 residues. Germline assignment: CDR1 SGHAT and CDR2 FQDESV (reference sequence). The CDR3 nucleotides are TGTGCCAGCAGCTTATTGGATACGCAGTATTTT. Translated, it gives CASSLLDTQYF.

The chain is built from TRBV18 and TRBJ2-2; D remains unclear. The length of the CDR3 is 12 residues. The V end was cut by 7 bases, the J end by 6 bases, with 9 bases between. Per germline, CDR1 KGHSH and CDR2 LQKENI. The chain's CDR3 is CASFFNAGELFF. The CDR3 region has the DNA TGTGCCAGCTTCTTTAACGCCGGGGAGCTGTTTTTT. The full variable domain, completed using reference TRBV18 and TRBJ2-2, is NAGVMQNPRHLVRRRGQEARLRCSPMKGHSHVYWYRQLPEEGLKFMVYLQKENIIDESGMPKERFSAEFPKEGPSILRIQQVVRGDSAAYFCASFFNAGELFFGEGSRLTVL.

This chain uses TRBV2 with TRBJ2-2; the D is unclear. There are 14 residues in the CDR3. Trimming left V 3 bases short and J 6 bases short, with 11 bases between. Germline loops: CDR1 SNHLY, CDR2 FYNNEI. CDR3 in amino acids: CASSDDTHPGELFF. CDR3 DNA sequence: TGTGCCAGCAGTGACGATACGCACCCCGGGGAGCTGTTTTTT.

This clone occurred a few times. The chain couples TRBV10-2 to TRBJ1-4, with 7 bases identical to TRBD1. V dropped 8 bases and J dropped 4; count of bases not matched to a gene: 4. Per the germline V gene, CDR1 is WSHSY and CDR2 is SAAADI. The CDR3 loop spans 13 amino acids. CDR3 in amino acids: CASGDRDNEKLFF. For the CDR3, the DNA is TGCGCCAGCGGAGACAGGGATAATGAAAAACTGTTTTTT.

This clone was counted only a few times. This chain joins TRBV29-1 and TRBJ2-5; TRBD1 is a possible D gene (6 bases). Trimming stripped 6 bases from V and 2 bases from J, with 13 bases between. The germline CDR1 and CDR2 sequences are SQVTM and ANQGSEA. The length of the CDR3 is 13 residues. The CDR3 loop reads CSVALGQQETQYF. The CDR3, as DNA: TGCAGCGTAGCCCTCGGACAGCAAGAGACCCAGTACTTC. Full variable domain (outside the CDR3, taken from reference TRBV29-1 and TRBJ2-5): SAVISQKPSRDICQRGTSLTIQCQVDSQVTMMFWYRQQPGQSLTLIATANQGSEATYESGFVIDKFPISRPNLTFSTLTVSNMSPEDSSIYLCSVALGQQETQYFGPGTRLLVL.

The CDR3 here is CASSLGPDSGANVLTF. The CDR3 bases are TGTGCCAGCAGCTTGGGGCCGGACTCTGGGGCCAACGTCCTGACTTTC. The rearrangement joins TRBV5-4 to TRBJ2-6; D is undetermined. Germline lookup yields CDR1 SGHNT and CDR2 YYREEE (reference sequence). The CDR3 loop spans 16 amino acids. Deletions cut 0 bases from V and 0 bases from J, with 7 bases between.

The chain joins TRBV21-1 to TRBJ1-5. TRBV21-1 is noted as a pseudogene. This CDR3 comprises 17 residues. The CDR3 sequence is CASSEVGGRRENQPQHF. DNA of the CDR3: TGTGCCAGCAGCGAGGTTGGAGGGCGGAGGGAAAATCAGCCCCAGCATTTT.

This sequence joins TRBV11-3 and TRBJ2-3, with 13 bases identical to TRBD2. Germline lookup yields CDR1 SGHNT and CDR2 YENEEA. The CDR3 covers 18 residues. The ends lost 5 bases at V and 0 bases at J; junction bases unmatched: 8. Written as DNA, the CDR3 is TGTGCCAGCAGCCTCGGGACTAGCGGGGCAGCTAGCACAGATACGCAGTATTTT. Residues: CASSLGTSGAASTDTQYF.

This clone was seen a single time. V and J are TRBV30 and TRBJ2-1; the D is unclear. CDR3 length equals 11 residues. V lost 2 bases and J lost 13, with 12 bases in between. The germline V gene has CDR1 GTSNPN and CDR2 SVGIG (reference sequence). CDR3 sequence: CAWSITYLQFF. Written as DNA, the CDR3 is TGTGCCTGGAGTATAACCTATTTACAGTTCTTC.